This T cell receptor beta chain appears in the sequencing data of a study of cytomegalovirus exposure and HLA in healthy donors. The CDR3 runs 15 residues. V shed 0 bases and J shed 5 bases, with 11 bases lying between them. Germline assignment: CDR1 SGHTA and CDR2 FQGNSA. PCR amplification relied on 60 Vbeta primers (plus 13 Jbeta primers). Only in-frame clones appear in the TCRdb table, and some are missing; sequencing was by immunoSEQ multiplex PCR. The sample comprises around 190,000 clones, roughly four fifths of which are singletons, and 0.5% to 0.55% rests with the top ten. The sequencing sample was made of PBMCs. V gene TRBV7-2 combines with J gene TRBJ1-5; D perhaps matches TRBD1 (6 bases). This clonotype was obtained from a woman in her forties or fifties in good health and CMV-seronegative. The CDR3 spells CASSLAWGGDQPQHF. The CDR3 region has the DNA TGTGCCAGCAGCTTAGCATGGGGGGGCGATCAGCCCCAGCATTTT.